The 20 T cell receptor beta chains below come from one sample, sequenced in a study of T-cell memory formation after mild COVID-19. One entry per CDR3 protein, called by TCRdb with MiXCR from the 5' RACE reads. The table lists about 270,000 distinct CDR3 sequences, about a sixth of them singletons. Source material: PBMCs or a T cell subset sorted from them (not recorded which). Source of these receptors: a man aged 18 to 35 who had mild COVID-19 (a few samples of this study predate the infection). Cell type and time point are not known.

This clonotype appeared once. The CDR3 protein is CATSRDKPMNTEAFF. The CDR3 DNA reads as TGTGCCACCAGCAGAGATAAACCGATGAACACTGAAGCTTTCTTT. This chain connects TRBV15 to TRBJ1-1; D is ambiguous. Trimming removed 0 bases from V and 0 bases from J, with 8 bases in between. The CDR3 spans 15 residues. The germline gives CDR1 LNHNV, CDR2 YYDKDF (reference sequence).

The chain couples TRBV4-3 to TRBJ2-5; D ambiguous. V was clipped by 10 bases and J by 2 bases, with 14 bases between them. Germline V gene data show CDR1 as LGHNA and CDR2 as YSLEER. The CDR3 length is 13 residues. The CDR3 here is CATPDLPQETQYF. DNA of the CDR3: TGCGCCACCCCAGACTTGCCACAAGAGACCCAGTACTTC.

The CDR3 sequence is CSAGTIETQYF. As DNA, the CDR3 is TGCAGTGCTGGGACTATAGAGACCCAGTACTTC. The chain is built from TRBV20-1 and TRBJ2-5; TRBD2 matches at 7 bases. This CDR3 has 11 amino acids. Trimming at V came to 5 bases and at J to 4 bases, leaving 1 base not matched to a gene. Germline V gene lookup returns CDR1 DFQATT and CDR2 SNEGSKA (reference sequence).

J is TRBJ2-1 and V is TRBV7-2, with 9 nucleotides matching TRBD2. With 0 bases clipped from V and 11 bases from J, the junction kept 14 bases outside the gene matches. In germline, CDR1 is SGHTA, CDR2 FQGNSA. The CDR3 spans 17 residues. The CDR3 nucleotides read TGTGCCAGCAGCTTAGCGCTTGGCGGGGGGGCGGGGAGGAAGCAGTTCTTC. Encoded protein: CASSLALGGGAGRKQFF.

This clonotype was detected a few times. The chain links TRBV30 to TRBJ1-5, with 8 bases that match TRBD1. Germline V gene sequence: CDR1 GTSNPN, CDR2 SVGIG (reference sequence). Trimming at V came to 8 bases and at J to 5 bases, leaving 8 bases not matched to a gene. The CDR3 is 13 residues long. Here the CDR3 DNA reads TGTGCCCTAGGGCGACAGGGGCATCAGCCCCAGCATTTT. Its translation: CALGRQGHQPQHF.

This clonotype showed up just a few times. This chain links TRBV6-2 or TRBV6-3 with TRBJ2-5; TRBD2 matches 7 bases. The CDR3 is made up of 17 amino acids. V lost 6 bases to trimming and J lost 6 bases; unmatched junction nucleotides: 19. Germline assignment: CDR1 MNHEY and CDR2 SVGEGT. Here the CDR3 reads CASSRDYQNPERQTQYF. In DNA form, the CDR3 reads TGTGCCAGCAGCAGGGACTATCAGAACCCGGAGCGACAGACCCAGTACTTC.

The chain recombines TRBV7-3 with TRBJ2-1, with D perhaps matching TRBD1 or TRBD2 (5 bases each). Germline V gene lookup returns CDR1 SGHTA and CDR2 FQGTGA. Trimming pared 3 bases from V and 9 bases from J, leaving 18 bases between. The CDR3 runs to 15 residues. The CDR3 DNA reads TGTGCCAGCAGCTTTACGGGGCGCCCGATGGGTGAGCAGTTCTTC. Protein sequence: CASSFTGRPMGEQFF.

V is TRBV12-3 or TRBV12-4 and J is TRBJ2-3; TRBD1 aligns across 10 bases. The V segment lost 3 bases and the J segment 4 bases; nucleotides outside the gene matches: 4. This CDR3 region has 15 residues. The CDR3 sequence is CASSFGTGVPDTQYF. In DNA form, the CDR3 reads TGTGCCAGCAGTTTCGGGACAGGGGTTCCAGATACGCAGTATTTT.

This clonotype showed up just a few times. The chain couples TRBV11-2 to TRBJ1-2, with 12 bases fitting TRBD1. Germline values: CDR1 SGHAT, CDR2 FQNNGV. The ends lost 5 bases at V and 1 base at J; junction bases unmatched: 8. This CDR3 is built from 17 residues. The CDR3 region has the DNA TGTGCCAGCAGCGCTCCGGGACAGGGGGCTAGTAACTATGGCTACACCTTC. As protein: CASSAPGQGASNYGYTF.

The chain recombines TRBV6-1 with TRBJ1-2; D possibly corresponds to TRBD1 (5 bases). CDR3 length equals 15 residues. The germline gives CDR1 MNHNS, CDR2 SASEGT. The V gene lost 3 bases and the J gene lost 4 bases, with 15 bases spanning the gap. CDR3 nucleotides: TGTGCCAGCAGTGATCTATGGGACCCCGGCTATGGCTACACCTTC. Translation gives CASSDLWDPGYGYTF.

This clonotype appeared a few times. This chain links TRBV7-6 with TRBJ2-3, with D perhaps TRBD1 (6 bases). Germline V gene sequence: CDR1 SGHVS, CDR2 FNYEAQ. CDR3 length equals 15 residues. V lost 4 bases and J 2 bases, leaving 13 bases between the germline ends. CDR3 in DNA: TGTGCCAGCAGCTCGCAGGGGTCCCTCACAGATACGCAGTATTTT. Amino acid sequence: CASSSQGSLTDTQYF.

This clonotype came up a few times. The genes are TRBV18 and TRBJ1-1, with D uncertain. This CDR3 contains 14 residues. Trimming took 3 bases from V and 1 from J, leaving 9 bases between them. Germline values: CDR1 KGHSH, CDR2 LQKENI. The CDR3 spells CASSPSSGNTEAFF. The CDR3 coding sequence is TGTGCCAGCTCACCCTCGTCCGGGAACACTGAAGCTTTCTTT.

The chain recombines TRBV28 with TRBJ2-1, with 13 bases that match TRBD2. This CDR3 is 17 amino acids long. V was clipped by 5 bases and J by 7 bases; unmatched bases: 11. Germline loops: CDR1 MDHEN, CDR2 SYDVKM. This CDR3 is CASSDIHGLAGVNEQFF. The CDR3, as DNA: TGTGCCAGCAGTGACATCCATGGACTAGCGGGGGTAAATGAGCAGTTCTTC.

This clonotype was counted a few times. This chain links TRBV6-6 with TRBJ2-7; 10 bases match TRBD1. This CDR3 has 17 residues. Germline values: CDR1 MNHNY, CDR2 SVGAGI (reference sequence). The junction had 11 bases not matched to a gene; V was cut back by 2 bases and J by 4 bases. CDR3: CASSYPPGTGDGYEQYF. The CDR3 nucleotides are TGTGCCAGCAGTTACCCACCCGGGACAGGGGACGGGTACGAGCAGTACTTC.

This chain uses TRBV10-3 with TRBJ1-1; TRBD1 agrees at 9 bases. V was clipped by 6 bases and J by 11 bases; unmatched bases: 7. Germline values: CDR1 ENHRY, CDR2 SYGVKD. There are 12 residues in the CDR3. The CDR3 DNA is TGTGCCATCAGCCGGGACAGGGAGCGGGCTTTCTTT. This codes for CAISRDRERAFF.

The rearrangement joins TRBV6-6 to TRBJ1-3; TRBD1 matches at 9 bases. V lost 6 bases, J lost 1 base, and 10 bases stayed unmatched. The CDR3 has 17 amino acids. Germline lookup yields CDR1 MNHNY and CDR2 SVGAGI (reference sequence). The CDR3 region has the DNA TGTGCCAGCAGAATGCCCGGACAGGGGAGGTCTGGAAACACCATATATTTT. Translating it yields CASRMPGQGRSGNTIYF.

This clonotype was detected a few times. The chain combines TRBV11-2 with TRBJ2-5; unclear D gene. V lost 2 bases and J lost 5, with 6 bases in between. CDR3 length: 12 residues. In germline, CDR1 is SGHAT, CDR2 FQNNGV. This CDR3 reads CASSLRAETQYF. In DNA, the CDR3 is TGTGCCAGCAGCTTACGGGCGGAGACCCAGTACTTC.

This sequence joins TRBV4-1 and TRBJ2-7, with a possible D match to TRBD1 (5 bases). CDR3 length: 14 amino acids. Trimming removed 1 base from V and 7 bases from J, with 14 bases in between. Germline V gene lookup returns CDR1 MGHRA and CDR2 YSYEKL. CDR3: CASSQVVKGIEQYF. In DNA, the CDR3 is TGCGCCAGCAGCCAAGTGGTGAAGGGGATTGAGCAGTACTTC.

This clonotype has more than one count but fewer than ten. The rearrangement links TRBV3-1 to TRBJ2-7; TRBD1 matches 10 bases. The junction had 3 bases not matched to a gene; V was cut back by 2 bases and J by 2 bases. This CDR3 region has 15 residues. The germline CDR1 and CDR2 sequences are LGHDT and YNNKEL (reference sequence). The CDR3 sequence is CASSQQGTGAYEQYF. The DNA of the CDR3 is TGTGCCAGCAGCCAACAAGGGACAGGGGCCTACGAGCAGTACTTC.

This clonotype was observed a few times. This chain uses TRBV24-1 with TRBJ2-5; D unresolved. The germline V and J ends were trimmed by 4 bases and 1 base, with 6 bases remaining between them. Per the germline V gene, CDR1 is KGHDR and CDR2 is SFDVKD. This CDR3 spans 13 amino acids. The CDR3 DNA reads TGTGCCACCAGTGACCAGAGCCAAGAGACCCAGTACTTC. This gives the protein CATSDQSQETQYF.